Listed below are T cell receptor beta chains from one sample, sequenced in a study of blood T cell repertoires in COVID-19. Sequencing used immunoSEQ multiplex PCR; TCRdb keeps in-frame clones, though not all of them. The table records around 200,000 clones, approximately 91% of them present only once. Sequenced: PBMCs or T cells enriched from blood (not recorded which). These receptor sequences come from a woman aged 18 to 35 who had recovered from COVID-19. The CDR3 runs from the conserved cysteine through the conserved F or W. D genes are given only for firm matches. Expanded clones get a size class; other rows say once, few or many, or leave the size out.

>TRBD1|NA|TRBV4-3|TRBJ2-7
TGCGCCAGCAGCCAAGGGGACAGCTTAACCTACGAGCAGTACTTC
CASSQGDSLTYEQYF
>NA|NA|TRBV2|TRBJ2-7
TGTGCCAGCAGTGACCCACAGGGCCCCTACGAGCAGTACTTC
CASSDPQGPYEQYF
>NA|NA|TRBV10-3|TRBJ2-7
TGTGCCATCAGTACCCTTGGCCGGAGCTCCTACGAGCAGTACTTC
CAISTLGRSSYEQYF
>TRBD2|once|TRBV27|TRBJ2-1
TGTGCCAGCTCACGGCGGGGGTCCTACAATGAGCAGTTCTTC
CASSRRGSYNEQFF
>TRBD2|NA|TRBV19|TRBJ2-3
TGTGCCAGTACTGAAACTTTAGCGGGAGAGGTCACAGATACGCAGTATTTT
CASTETLAGEVTDTQYF
>NA|NA|TRBV27|TRBJ1-2
TGTGCCAGCAGTCCCTCGGTATCTAACTATGGCTACACCTTC
CASSPSVSNYGYTF
>NA|NA|TRBV19|TRBJ1-2
TGTGCCAGTAGTATAAGTGGAGGGAGCTATGGCTACACCTTC
CASSISGGSYGYTF
>NA|NA|TRBV21-1|TRBJ1-5
TGTGCCAGCAGCAAAGCAGCGTCGGGGGACAGGGGGCTTCGTCAGCCCCAGCATTTT
CASSKAASGDRGLRQPQHF
>NA|NA|TRBV3-1/TRBV3-2|TRBJ2-2
TGTGCCAGCAGCCCCCCTGCGAGCACCGGGGAGCTGTTTTTT
CASSPPASTGELFF
>NA|NA|TRBV6-5|TRBJ2-3
TGTGCCAGCAGTTCCCCGGGAACGGGCACAGATACGCAGTATTTT
CASSSPGTGTDTQYF
>NA|NA|TRBV5-6|TRBJ2-7
TGTGCCAGCAGCTTGGATACGGGAGTCTCCCACGAGCAGTACTTC
CASSLDTGVSHEQYF
>TRBD2|NA|TRBV6-1|TRBJ2-1
TGTGCCAGCAGTGGAACCCTTAGCGGGAGGACGTACAATGAGCAGTTCTTC
CASSGTLSGRTYNEQFF
>TRBD2|NA|TRBV25-1|TRBJ2-1
TGTGCCAGCAGTGATGTAGCGGGAGGCCCCTACAATGAGCAGTTCTTC
CASSDVAGGPYNEQFF
>NA|NA|TRBV7-8|TRBJ1-1
TGTGCCAGCAGAAACAGGGCCACTGAAGCTTTCTTT
CASRNRATEAFF
>NA|NA|TRBV7-8|TRBJ1-1
TGTGCCAGCAGCTCGACTACAGGGATCACTGAAGCTTTCTTT
CASSSTTGITEAFF
>NA|NA|TRBV5-4|TRBJ2-1
TGTGCCAGCAGGCCGGGGATTTACAATGAGCAGTTCTTC
CASRPGIYNEQFF
>NA|NA|TRBV5-6|TRBJ2-2
TGTGCCAGCAGCTTCTATGCCGGGGAGCTGTTTTTT
CASSFYAGELFF
>NA|NA|TRBV28|TRBJ2-3
TGTGCCAGCCGCGCTTCGGTCCCAGATACGCAGTATTTT
CASRASVPDTQYF
>NA|NA|TRBV28|TRBJ2-1
TGTGCCAGCAGCCTTGGGGCCCTTGGGTCCTACAATGAGCAGTTCTTC
CASSLGALGSYNEQFF
>NA|NA|TRBV6-5|TRBJ2-2
TGTGCCAGCAGGCCCCGCGTAGTCAGGGCCGGGGAGCTGTTTTTT
CASRPRVVRAGELFF
>TRBD1|few|TRBV5-6|TRBJ2-1
TGTGCCAGCAGCTTGGCCCCGGGACAGGTTTACAATGAGCAGTTCTTC
CASSLAPGQVYNEQFF
>TRBD2|NA|TRBV4-1|TRBJ2-1
TGCGCCAGCAGCCCACGGGGGACTAGCGAATACAATGAGCAGTTCTTC
CASSPRGTSEYNEQFF
>TRBD2|NA|TRBV7-3|TRBJ2-3
TGTGCCAGCAGCTCAAGCGGGAGGGGTGGCACAGATACGCAGTATTTT
CASSSSGRGGTDTQYF
>NA|once|TRBV28|TRBJ1-6
TGTGCCAGCAGTTGGACAGCTATGATTTCACCCCTCCACTTT
CASSWTAMISPLHF
>TRBD1|NA|TRBV7-8|TRBJ1-2
TGTGCCAGCAGCTTAGGCCCGGGACAGGGTTATGGCTACACCTTC
CASSLGPGQGYGYTF
>NA|NA|TRBV11-3|TRBJ2-5
TGTGCCAGCAGCTTACGCCTAGATGGGGCGGAGACCCAGTACTTC
CASSLRLDGAETQYF
>TRBD2|NA|TRBV6-4|TRBJ2-1
TGTGCCAGCAGTGAAATAGCGGGAGCGGCGGATGAGCAGTTCTTC
CASSEIAGAADEQFF
>TRBD2|NA|TRBV7-2|TRBJ2-3
TGTGCCAGCAGCTCCCCCGGGACTAGCGGAGATACGCAGTATTTT
CASSSPGTSGDTQYF
>TRBD1|NA|TRBV13|TRBJ2-7
TGTGCCAGCAGCTTCTCCCGGGACAGTTCCTACGAGCAGTACTTC
CASSFSRDSSYEQYF
>TRBD1|NA|TRBV3-1/TRBV3-2|TRBJ1-3
TGTGCCAGCAGCCGAACCGGACAGGGGGGAAACACCATATATTTT
CASSRTGQGGNTIYF
>NA|NA|TRBV3-1/TRBV3-2|TRBJ2-3
TGTGCCAGCAGCCAAGAGCGTACCCTCCGCACAGATACGCAGTATTTT
CASSQERTLRTDTQYF
>TRBD1|NA|TRBV13|TRBJ1-1
TGTGCCAGCAGCTTGGACAGGGGGATTGAAGCTTTCTTT
CASSLDRGIEAFF